The 14 T cell receptor beta chains reported below all come from one sample, sequenced in a study of OX40 agonist ivuxolimab in advanced cancers. Some clones are missing from TCRdb's copy, which holds only in-frame ones; the method was immunoSEQ multiplex PCR. The sample carries more than 45,000 clones, 89% recorded once. The material sequenced was CD4+ or CD8+ T cells sorted from blood, taken in a trial of the OX40 agonist ivuxolimab. All receptors come from an adult with an advanced solid tumor such as melanoma, head and neck, liver or kidney cancer.

V and J are TRBV21-1 and TRBJ2-4; the table's D gene call, TRBD1, was not cross checked with the DNA. TRBV21-1 is tagged as a pseudogene. The CDR3 spans 17 residues. The CDR3 DNA reads as TGTGCCAGCAGCAAAGCTTCGGGACAAGAAGCCAAAAACATTCAGTACTTC. Translation gives CASSKASGQEAKNIQYF.

The chain employs TRBV15 and TRBJ1-3; D possibly corresponds to TRBD1 (5 bases). CDR3 size: 15 residues. V was trimmed by 0 bases and J by 1 base, leaving 7 bases between them. Germline loops: CDR1 LNHNV, CDR2 YYDKDF (reference sequence). DNA of the CDR3: TGTGCCACCAGCAGAGATCGGGGGTCTGGAAACACCATATATTTT. Translated: CATSRDRGSGNTIYF.

Comments on this clone: The same CDR3 is also encoded by other DNA sequences in this sample. This chain's CDR3 is CASSYGTANTEAFF. The CDR3 DNA reads TGTGCCAGCAGTTACGGGACAGCGAACACTGAAGCTTTCTTT. The chain is built from TRBV6-5 and TRBJ1-1, with 7 bases lining up with TRBD1. This CDR3 is 14 amino acids long. The V segment lost 2 bases and the J segment 1 base; nucleotides outside the gene matches: 1. Per germline, CDR1 MNHEY and CDR2 SVGAGI.

The chain recombines TRBV27 with TRBJ2-5; 8 positions agree with TRBD1. Germline CDR1 and CDR2: MNHEY and SMNVEV (reference sequence). V shed 8 bases, J shed 4 bases, and the junction held 9 bases outside the gene matches. CDR3 size: 14 residues. The chain's CDR3 is CASRNQGAGETQYF. CDR3 DNA: TGTGCCAGCCGCAATCAGGGGGCTGGAGAGACCCAGTACTTC.

The chain combines TRBV6-4 with TRBJ2-3; TRBD2 agrees at 12 bases. This CDR3 contains 15 residues. Looked up from germline, CDR1 is MRHNA and CDR2 is SNTAGT. V was clipped by 6 bases and J by 5 bases; unmatched bases: 6. The CDR3 is CASSLLAGGGDTQYF. The DNA of the CDR3 is TGTGCCAGCAGCCTACTAGCGGGAGGAGGAGATACGCAGTATTTT.

The chain is built from TRBV28 and TRBJ2-1, with TRBD2 matching over 15 bases. The J segment lost 4 bases and the V segment lost 4 bases, leaving 5 bases of the junction unmatched. CDR3 size: 17 residues. From germline, CDR1 is MDHEN and CDR2 SYDVKM. The CDR3 sequence: CASSYLGLAGGYNEQFF. The CDR3 nucleotides are TGTGCCAGCAGTTATTTGGGACTAGCGGGAGGTTACAATGAGCAGTTCTTC.

The chain has TRBV10-2 and TRBJ2-1; perhaps TRBD2 as D (5 bases). Germline assignment: CDR1 WSHSY and CDR2 SAAADI. Deletions cut 6 bases from V and 6 bases from J, with 12 bases between. This CDR3 region has 13 residues. This CDR3 reads CASSATRSNEQFF. The CDR3, as DNA: TGCGCCAGCAGCGCCACTAGGTCCAATGAGCAGTTCTTC.

About this clone: Different DNA sequences within this sample yield the same CDR3. This sequence joins TRBV4-1 and TRBJ1-1; D gene uncertain. Germline V gene data show CDR1 as MGHRA and CDR2 as YSYEKL. V gave up 0 bases and J gave up 2 bases, with 7 bases separating them. This CDR3 has 14 residues. In nucleotides, the CDR3 is TGCGCCAGCAGCCAAGAGCTAGTTAACACTGAAGCTTTCTTT. The encoded protein is CASSQELVNTEAFF.

This clone was detected once. The chain combines TRBV27 with TRBJ2-1, with unresolved D. CDR3 size: 13 residues. V was clipped by 2 bases and J by 4 bases, with 6 bases between them. Germline lookup yields CDR1 MNHEY and CDR2 SMNVEV (reference sequence). The CDR3 DNA follows: TGTGCCAGCAGTTTAGCGAGGTACAATGAGCAGTTCTTC. It codes for CASSLARYNEQFF.

On this clone itself: A read error may account for a junction end that differs from germline. CDR3 DNA sequence: TGCGCCAGCAGAGAGTTCTTGAACACCGGGGAGCTGTTTTTT. Residues: CASREFLNTGELFF. This chain connects TRBV10-2 to TRBJ2-2; D remains unclear. CDR1 WSHSY and CDR2 SAAADI come from the germline V gene. The CDR3 contains 14 residues.

The V gene is TRBV7-3, the J gene TRBJ2-7; D is perhaps TRBD2 (6 bases). V was shortened by 2 bases and J by 5 bases, with 13 bases between the two germline ends. The length of the CDR3 is 14 residues. The germline gives CDR1 SGHTA, CDR2 FQGTGA. CDR3 region: CASSLGGVGHEQYF. As DNA, the CDR3 is TGTGCCAGCAGCTTAGGAGGGGTAGGGCACGAGCAGTACTTC.

V gene TRBV27 combines with J gene TRBJ2-5; no clear D. V gave up 2 bases and J gave up 6 bases, with 13 bases separating them. CDR1 and CDR2 (germline): MNHEY, SMNVEV (reference sequence). The CDR3 is made up of 14 amino acids. The CDR3 spells CASSLGPFGKTQYF. Written as DNA, the CDR3 is TGTGCCAGCAGTTTAGGTCCATTTGGAAAGACCCAGTACTTC.

This clone showed up just a few times. This sequence joins TRBV2 and TRBJ1-1; a possible D gene is TRBD1 (6 bases). Germline CDR1 is SNHLY and CDR2 is FYNNEI. The CDR3 extends over 15 amino acids. V lost 0 bases and J lost 5, with 13 bases in between. The CDR3 loop is CASSEALGGETEAFF. Here the CDR3 DNA reads TGTGCCAGCAGTGAAGCGCTAGGGGGGGAGACTGAAGCTTTCTTT.

This chain joins TRBV7-9 and TRBJ1-2; D is unclear. With 1 base removed from V and 2 bases from J, the gap between germline ends came to 17 bases. This CDR3 spans 17 amino acids. Germline V gene data show CDR1 as SEHNR and CDR2 as FQNEAQ (reference sequence). The CDR3 bases are TGTGCCAGCAGCTTAGGGAGCGGTTTAGGGCTAAACTATGGCTACACCTTC. This encodes CASSLGSGLGLNYGYTF.